This is a list of T cell receptor beta chains from one sample in a study of long-term antiretroviral therapy in people with HIV. Using immunoSEQ multiplex PCR, the repertoire was profiled, and TCRdb retains in-frame clones only, with some absent. The sample yields tens of thousands of clones, approximately 85% seen once. Sequenced here: unsorted PBMCs, sampled 0.3 years after starting antiretroviral therapy. All receptors derive from a man aged 18 to 30 with HIV. Both conserved end residues are part of each CDR3. Fields, in order: J gene, V gene, clone size, D gene, CDR3 protein, CDR3 DNA. The D gene is left open where the match is weak. For some rows the clone size is stated as once, few or many, or as a class when expanded; others skip it.

J: TRBJ2-2; V: TRBV19; size: -; D: TRBD1; CDR3: CASRTGTGGVGELFF; DNA: TGTGCCAGTAGGACCGGGACAGGGGGCGTCGGGGAGCTGTTTTTT
J: TRBJ1-6; V: TRBV10-3; size: -; D: TRBD1; CDR3: CAISHTGGGNSPLHF; DNA: TGTGCCATCAGTCACACAGGGGGCGGGAATTCACCCCTCCACTTT
J: TRBJ2-7; V: TRBV18; size: -; D: -; CDR3: CASSQSGGTLPYEQYF; DNA: TGTGCCAGCTCCCAGTCAGGGGGGACGCTTCCCTACGAGCAGTACTTC
J: TRBJ2-1; V: TRBV2; size: once; D: TRBD2; CDR3: CASDGTSGSYNEQFF; DNA: TGTGCCAGCGATGGGACTAGCGGCTCCTACAATGAGCAGTTCTTC
J: TRBJ2-1; V: TRBV7-9; size: -; D: TRBD2; CDR3: CASGPLGLRAGGFYNEQFF; DNA: TGTGCCAGCGGACCATTGGGGTTGAGGGCGGGAGGATTCTACAATGAGCAGTTCTTC
J: TRBJ1-5; V: TRBV19; size: -; D: TRBD1; CDR3: CASSIATGTPDQPQHF; DNA: TGTGCCAGTAGTATAGCGACAGGGACTCCCGATCAGCCCCAGCATTTT
J: TRBJ2-7; V: TRBV7-2; size: -; D: TRBD2; CDR3: CASSLEWGTSGISYF; DNA: TGTGCCAGCAGCTTAGAGTGGGGGACTAGCGGGATCTCGTACTTC
J: TRBJ2-1; V: TRBV7-9; size: -; D: -; CDR3: CASSLKAANNEQFF; DNA: TGTGCCAGCAGCTTAAAAGCGGCCAACAATGAGCAGTTCTTC
J: TRBJ2-5; V: TRBV7-2; size: -; D: -; CDR3: CASSSFSQEAQETQYF; DNA: TGTGCCAGCAGCTCCTTCTCACAGGAAGCTCAAGAGACCCAGTACTTC
J: TRBJ2-1; V: TRBV27; size: -; D: TRBD1; CDR3: CASSLRDSSYNEQFF; DNA: TGTGCCAGCAGTTTACGGGACAGCTCCTACAATGAGCAGTTCTTC
J: TRBJ2-1; V: TRBV5-6; size: -; D: TRBD2; CDR3: CASSSWTSGATYNEQFF; DNA: TGTGCCAGCAGCTCGTGGACTAGCGGGGCGACCTACAATGAGCAGTTCTTC
J: TRBJ1-1; V: TRBV30; size: -; D: -; CDR3: CAWSAGAVKFEAFF; DNA: TGTGCCTGGAGTGCTGGGGCAGTAAAGTTTGAAGCTTTCTTT
J: TRBJ2-7; V: TRBV7-9; size: few; D: -; CDR3: CASSLKVYEQYF; DNA: TGTGCCAGCAGCCTTAAGGTGTACGAGCAGTACTTC
J: TRBJ2-1; V: TRBV27; size: -; D: TRBD2; CDR3: CASSSGTSGFNEQFF; DNA: TGTGCCAGCAGTTCCGGGACTAGCGGCTTCAATGAGCAGTTCTTC
J: TRBJ1-1; V: TRBV7-2; size: -; D: -; CDR3: CASSWDYTEAFF; DNA: TGTGCCAGCAGCTGGGACTACACTGAAGCTTTCTTT
J: TRBJ2-4; V: TRBV2; size: -; D: TRBD1; CDR3: CATITRDREDIQYF; DNA: TGTGCCACCATAACTCGGGACAGGGAGGACATTCAGTACTTC
J: TRBJ2-3; V: TRBV18; size: -; D: -; CDR3: CASSPATTDTQYF; DNA: TGTGCCAGCTCACCAGCAACAACAGATACGCAGTATTTT
J: TRBJ1-1; V: TRBV7-2; size: few; D: -; CDR3: CASSSFLGRSEAFF; DNA: TGTGCCAGCAGCTCCTTTTTGGGGCGCTCTGAAGCTTTCTTT
J: TRBJ2-3; V: TRBV21-1; size: -; D: -; CDR3: CASSKDRDRITDTQYF; DNA: TGTGCCAGCAGCAAAGATAGGGACAGAATAACAGATACGCAGTATTTT
J: TRBJ2-5; V: TRBV30; size: -; D: -; CDR3: CAWSVWRRETQYF; DNA: TGTGCCTGGAGTGTATGGCGGAGAGAGACCCAGTACTTC
J: TRBJ2-7; V: TRBV4-2; size: few; D: -; CDR3: CASSHNQAYEQYF; DNA: TGTGCCAGCAGCCATAACCAGGCATACGAGCAGTACTTC
J: TRBJ1-2; V: TRBV28; size: -; D: -; CDR3: CASSGSGYGYTF; DNA: TGTGCCAGCAGCGGGAGTGGCTATGGCTACACCTTC
J: TRBJ1-5; V: TRBV6-6; size: -; D: -; CDR3: CASSYGPADSGPQHF; DNA: TGTGCCAGCAGTTACGGTCCGGCGGACTCCGGGCCCCAGCATTTT
J: TRBJ2-6; V: TRBV18; size: once; D: -; CDR3: CASSPANSGANVLTF; DNA: TGTGCCAGCTCACCAGCCAACTCTGGGGCCAACGTCCTGACTTTC
J: TRBJ2-6; V: TRBV6-1; size: -; D: -; CDR3: CASSEGSSGANVLTF; DNA: TGTGCCAGCAGTGAAGGAAGCTCTGGGGCCAACGTCCTGACTTTC
J: TRBJ1-2; V: TRBV9; size: -; D: -; CDR3: CASSSFGQGTNYGYTF; DNA: TGTGCCAGCAGCTCGTTCGGCCAGGGCACTAACTATGGCTACACCTTC
J: TRBJ1-3; V: TRBV2; size: -; D: -; CDR3: CASSEDSGNTIYF; DNA: TGTGCCAGCAGTGAAGACAGCGGAAACACCATATATTTT
J: TRBJ1-6; V: TRBV5-4; size: few; D: -; CDR3: CASSAPGRVDSPLHF; DNA: TGTGCCAGCAGCGCCCCGGGAAGGGTCGATTCACCCCTCCACTTT
J: TRBJ1-1; V: TRBV18; size: large; D: -; CDR3: CASSLDSSEAFF; DNA: TGTGCCAGCTCACTGGACAGCTCTGAAGCTTTCTTT
J: TRBJ2-7; V: TRBV25-1; size: -; D: -; CDR3: CASRGAGRGQGEQYF; DNA: TGTGCCAGCAGAGGGGCGGGGAGGGGGCAGGGTGAGCAGTACTTC
J: TRBJ2-1; V: TRBV15; size: -; D: TRBD2; CDR3: CATQGGGGDPYNEQFF; DNA: TGTGCCACGCAGGGTGGGGGGGGAGATCCCTACAATGAGCAGTTCTTC
J: TRBJ1-2; V: TRBV28; size: -; D: -; CDR3: CASSWDLRYTF; DNA: TGTGCCAGCAGTTGGGACCTCCGGTACACCTTC
J: TRBJ2-2; V: TRBV28; size: -; D: -; CDR3: CASSFLGQLPPQGTGELFF; DNA: TGTGCCAGCAGTTTTCTTGGACAGCTTCCTCCGCAGGGAACCGGGGAGCTGTTTTTT
J: TRBJ2-6; V: TRBV2; size: -; D: -; CDR3: CASSELTEGPSGANVLTF; DNA: TGTGCCAGCAGTGAGTTGACAGAGGGCCCCTCTGGGGCCAACGTCCTGACTTTC
J: TRBJ1-1; V: TRBV7-3; size: -; D: -; CDR3: CASSLSTANTEAFF; DNA: TGTGCCAGCAGCTTAAGTACAGCGAACACTGAAGCTTTCTTT
J: TRBJ1-2; V: TRBV15; size: -; D: TRBD1; CDR3: CATGDSSYGYTF; DNA: TGTGCCACCGGGGACAGCTCCTATGGCTACACCTTC
J: TRBJ2-4; V: TRBV7-2; size: -; D: -; CDR3: CASSLDSQAKNIQYF; DNA: TGTGCCAGCAGCTTAGACTCGCAGGCCAAAAACATTCAGTACTTC
J: TRBJ1-5; V: TRBV7-8; size: -; D: TRBD1; CDR3: CASSSRGLGQPQHF; DNA: TGTGCCAGCAGCTCGAGGGGGCTGGGTCAGCCCCAGCATTTT
J: TRBJ1-1; V: TRBV13; size: -; D: -; CDR3: CASSLELRRHEAFF; DNA: TGTGCCAGCAGCTTAGAACTGCGCAGGCATGAAGCTTTCTTT
J: TRBJ2-7; V: TRBV5-8; size: once; D: -; CDR3: CASSHQGPYEQYF; DNA: TGTGCCAGCAGTCACCAGGGACCCTACGAGCAGTACTTC
J: TRBJ1-5; V: TRBV6-1; size: -; D: TRBD1; CDR3: CASYTGDSNQPQHF; DNA: TGTGCCAGCTATACAGGGGATAGCAATCAGCCCCAGCATTTT
J: TRBJ1-4; V: TRBV5-1; size: -; D: TRBD1; CDR3: CASSFLGQGAEKLFF; DNA: TGCGCCAGCAGCTTCCTGGGACAGGGGGCGGAAAAACTGTTTTTT